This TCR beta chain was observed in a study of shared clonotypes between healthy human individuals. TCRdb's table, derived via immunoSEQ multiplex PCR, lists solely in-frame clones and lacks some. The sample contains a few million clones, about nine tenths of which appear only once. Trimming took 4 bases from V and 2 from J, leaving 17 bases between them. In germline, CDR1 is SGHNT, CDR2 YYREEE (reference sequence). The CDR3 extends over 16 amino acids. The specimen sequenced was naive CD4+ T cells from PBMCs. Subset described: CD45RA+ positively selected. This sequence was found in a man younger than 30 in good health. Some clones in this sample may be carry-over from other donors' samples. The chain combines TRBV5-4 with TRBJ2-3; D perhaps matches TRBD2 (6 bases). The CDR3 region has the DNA TGTGCCAGCAGCCGGACCGGGAGTGGGGACACAGATACGCAGTATTTT. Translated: CASSRTGSGDTDTQYF.